The source of this T cell receptor beta chain is a study of T cells in Graves' hyperthyroidism and ophthalmopathy. About this clonotype: It is unclear where the CDR3 begins or ends on the DNA, so no DNA is shown, and the CDR3 is as TCRdb lists it.

The study left out patients who had uncontrolled infection, other autoimmune disease, pregnancy or lactation. RNA transcripts provided the source from which TCR beta CDR3 regions were amplified. HTBI primers were used for first-round RT-PCR of the TCR CDR3. MiXCR, run by TCRdb on the multiplex PCR reads, gives a single entry per CDR3 protein. The sample contains hundreds of thousands of distinct CDR3 sequences, about 45% of which appear only once. The CDR3 length equals 17 residues, ends included. CDR1 SGDLS and CDR2 YYNGEE come from the germline V gene. The specimen sequenced was peripheral blood or thyroid tissue (not recorded which). The gene calls are TRBV9 and TRBJ2-7; the D call TRBD1 from the table was never checked on the DNA. This TCR derives from an adult man with Graves' disease, either hyperthyroidism or ophthalmopathy (not recorded which). The CDR3 protein is CASSPGQNYGYTFGQYF.